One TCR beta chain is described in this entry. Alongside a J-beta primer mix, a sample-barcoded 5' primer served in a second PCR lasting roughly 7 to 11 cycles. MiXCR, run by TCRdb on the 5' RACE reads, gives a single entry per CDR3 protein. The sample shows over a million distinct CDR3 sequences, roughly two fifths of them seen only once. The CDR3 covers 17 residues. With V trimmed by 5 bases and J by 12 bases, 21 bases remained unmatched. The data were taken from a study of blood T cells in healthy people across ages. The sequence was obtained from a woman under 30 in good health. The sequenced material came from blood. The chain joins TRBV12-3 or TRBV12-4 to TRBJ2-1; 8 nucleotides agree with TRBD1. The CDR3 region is CASSHNKWTGFFLGQFF. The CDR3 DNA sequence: TGTGCCAGCAGTCACAACAAATGGACAGGGTTTTTTTTGGGGCAGTTCTTC.